Listed below are T cell receptor beta chains from one sample, sequenced in a study of blood T cells in healthy people across ages. TCRdb ran MiXCR on the 5' RACE reads and lists one entry per CDR3 protein. This table holds some 1.8 million distinct CDR3 sequences, approximately 40% found once. The sample consisted of blood. These receptors all stem from a human donor in good health. The CDR3 runs from the conserved cysteine through the conserved F or W. Each record gives: V gene, clone size, J gene, CDR3 length, D gene, CDR3 DNA, CDR3 protein. The D gene is left open where the match is weak. Some rows mark clone size as missing; the rest say once, few, many or name a class of expanded clone.

>TRBV20-1|few|TRBJ2-1|15|TRBD1
TGCAGTGCTAGAGCCGGGACAGGCTCCTACAATGAGCAGTTCTTC
CSARAGTGSYNEQFF
>TRBV11-1|NA|TRBJ1-4|15|NA
TGTGCCAGCAGCTACGCCGGGACGGAGGATGAAAAACTGTTTTTT
CASSYAGTEDEKLFF
>TRBV19|NA|TRBJ2-1|14|TRBD2
TGTGCCAGTAGTGCGGGACTAGCGGGGAATGAGCAGTTCTTC
CASSAGLAGNEQFF
>TRBV5-4|few|TRBJ2-1|15|TRBD1
TGTGCCAGCAGCGAGGGACAGGGTCCCTGGAATGAGCAGTTCTTC
CASSEGQGPWNEQFF
>TRBV18|NA|TRBJ2-1|13|NA
TGTGCCAGCTCACCACGAGCCTACAATGAGCGGTTCTTC
CASSPRAYNERFF
>TRBV4-2|once|TRBJ1-5|18|NA
TGTGCCAGCAGCCCACGGGCTTCGCGTCAGGGCGGGGATCAGCCCCAGCATTTT
CASSPRASRQGGDQPQHF
>TRBV4-2|few|TRBJ1-2|11|NA
TGTGCCGGCAGCCATTCCGGGGGCTACACCTTC
CAGSHSGGYTF
>TRBV19|few|TRBJ1-1|12|TRBD1
TGTGCCACCCGAGGACAGGCAACTGAAGCTTTCTTT
CATRGQATEAFF
>TRBV29-1|NA|TRBJ2-3|12|NA
TGCAGCGGGACAGAGAGCACAGATACGCAGTATTTT
CSGTESTDTQYF
>TRBV6-2/TRBV6-3|NA|TRBJ2-4|14|NA
TGTGCCAGCACTACAGGGCAGGGTGGGAACATTCGGTACTTC
CASTTGQGGNIRYF
>TRBV2|NA|TRBJ1-1|12|NA
TGTGCCAGCAGTGGACAACGGACTGAAGCTTTCTTT
CASSGQRTEAFF
>TRBV6-6|NA|TRBJ1-1|15|NA
TGTGCCAGCAGTTCAGCACTAGTAATGAACACTGAAGCTTTCTTT
CASSSALVMNTEAFF
>TRBV7-8|NA|TRBJ2-3|15|NA
TGTGCCAGCAGCTTAGCGTGGCAGGACACAGATACGCAGTATTTT
CASSLAWQDTDTQYF
>TRBV4-3|NA|TRBJ2-7|15|TRBD1
TGCGCCAGCAGCGAAGCTAGACAGGGTACCTACGAGCAGTACTTC
CASSEARQGTYEQYF
>TRBV24-1|NA|TRBJ2-1|14|NA
TGTGCCACCAGTGATTTGCGTAGTTACAATGAGCAGTTCTTC
CATSDLRSYNEQFF
>TRBV15|few|TRBJ1-5|16|NA
TGTGCCACCAGCAGAGTTGCGCTGCGGGGGGATCAGCCCCAGCATTTT
CATSRVALRGDQPQHF
>TRBV6-2/TRBV6-3|NA|TRBJ1-2|13|NA
TGTGCCAGCAGTTACTCGACACCCCTTGGCTACACCTTC
CASSYSTPLGYTF
>TRBV27|NA|TRBJ2-1|14|NA
TGTGCCAGCAGTGACTACAGCTCCTACAATGAGCAGTTCTTC
CASSDYSSYNEQFF
>TRBV3-1|NA|TRBJ2-2|13|NA
TGTGCCAGCAGTGTTATGAACACCGGGGAGCTGTTTTTT
CASSVMNTGELFF
>TRBV24-1|once|TRBJ2-5|15|TRBD1
TGTGCCACCAGTGATACCGGGACAGGGGGAGAGACCCAGTACTTC
CATSDTGTGGETQYF
>TRBV20-1|NA|TRBJ1-2|12|NA
TGCAGTGCTAGTGGACACTCCTATGGCTACACCTTC
CSASGHSYGYTF
>TRBV7-2|few|TRBJ2-2|15|TRBD2
TGTGCCAGCAGCCCAGCGGGGGGGGTGACCGGGGAGCTGTTTTTT
CASSPAGGVTGELFF
>TRBV20-1|few|TRBJ2-5|14|NA
TGCAGTGCTAATTACAGGTCAACGGGAGAGACCCAGTACTTC
CSANYRSTGETQYF
>TRBV11-1|many|TRBJ1-1|13|NA
TGTGCCAGCAGCGTAGAAATGAACACTGAAGCTTTCTTT
CASSVEMNTEAFF
>TRBV5-1|NA|TRBJ1-1|14|NA
TGCGCCAGCAGCTTTCTTGGTCAGAACACTGAAGCTTTCTTT
CASSFLGQNTEAFF